This T cell receptor (beta chain) comes out of a study of blood T cell repertoires in COVID-19. About the study: The United States, Italy and Spain were the sources of the acute and convalescent COVID-19 samples.

The CDR3 extends over 15 amino acids. V lost 8 bases, J lost 2 bases, and 16 bases lay in between. CDR1 is MNHEY, CDR2 SVGAGI, per germline. In the authors' methods: Reference gene primers were amplified, and this amplification served to estimate nucleated cell counts. The protocol was immunoSEQ multiplex PCR, while the TCRdb copy is restricted to in-frame clones and leaves out a portion. The V and J calls and the clone size are those of that table, but D and trimming were determined from the DNA. Of about 270,000 clones in the sample, about 89% were seen once. The sequenced sample was peripheral blood. The receptor was derived from a man aged 35-49 years with active or convalescent COVID-19. The chain has TRBV6-5 and TRBJ1-3; D is unclear. The DNA of the CDR3 is TGTGCCAGCGGCCGAGTCCTAGTCGCTGGAAACACCATATATTTT. As protein: CASGRVLVAGNTIYF.